This T cell receptor beta chain emerged from a study of graft-versus-host responses after intestinal transplantation. Study in general: In this cohort, recipients had multivisceral, liver-intestinal, or isolated intestinal transplants.

TCRdb's table, derived via immunoSEQ multiplex PCR, lists solely in-frame clones and lacks some. The data contain 65,000 to 85,000 clones, around 87% of them singletons. With V trimmed by 7 bases and J by 6 bases, 11 bases remained unmatched. Germline V CDR1 and CDR2: SQVTM, ANQGSEA. The CDR3 extends over 13 amino acids. In this sample, this clone turned up once. Its specificity is unknown. This chain links TRBV29-1 with TRBJ1-2; 7 bases map to TRBD1. Sequencing was performed on unstimulated CD8+ T cells sorted from spleen or lymph node cells, taken before transplant. This clonotype originated in a human donor who was the organ donor for an intestinal transplant. The CDR3 DNA reads TGCAGCGCACAAGTGGAGGGGGCGCATGGCTACACCTTC. Translated: CSAQVEGAHGYTF. The variable domain in full, with the rest retrieved from reference TRBV29-1 and TRBJ1-2, is SAVISQKPSRDICQRGTSLTIQCQVDSQVTMMFWYRQQPGQSLTLIATANQGSEATYESGFVIDKFPISRPNLTFSTLTVSNMSPEDSSIYLCSAQVEGAHGYTFGSGTRLTVV.